The clone carrying this T cell receptor beta chain was found many times. These data come from a study of Graves' ophthalmopathy and Graves' hyperthyroidism. Transcripts of RNA were the source for amplifying TCR beta CDR3 regions. In the first round, RT-PCR was carried out with HTBI primers, and a multiplex PCR formed the second round. TCRdb passed the multiplex PCR reads through MiXCR, listing each CDR3 protein once. The data contain over 650,000 distinct CDR3 sequences, just over 40% of them singletons. Germline V gene lookup returns CDR1 SGHTA and CDR2 FQGNSA. CDR3 size: 16 residues. V shed 3 bases and J 2 bases; nucleotides not matched to a gene: 6.

The rearrangement links TRBV7-2 to TRBJ1-5, with 8 bases matching TRBD1. The origin of this receptor is an adult man with Graves' ophthalmopathy. Sequencing was performed on peripheral blood. Written as DNA, the CDR3 is TGTGCCAGCAGCTTTGGACAGGGAGGGGGCAATCAGCCCCAGCATTTT. Residues: CASSFGQGGGNQPQHF.